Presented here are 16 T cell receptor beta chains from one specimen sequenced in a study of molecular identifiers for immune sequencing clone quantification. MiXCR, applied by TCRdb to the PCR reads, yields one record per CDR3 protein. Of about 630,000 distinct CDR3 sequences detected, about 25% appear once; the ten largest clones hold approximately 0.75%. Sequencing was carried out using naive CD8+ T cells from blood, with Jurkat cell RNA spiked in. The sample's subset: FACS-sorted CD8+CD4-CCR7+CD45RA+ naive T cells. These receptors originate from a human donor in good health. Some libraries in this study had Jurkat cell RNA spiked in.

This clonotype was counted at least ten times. CDR3 in amino acids: CASSQVFSDRSNQPQHF. CDR3 nucleotides: TGTGCCAGCAGCCAAGTCTTCTCAGACAGGAGCAATCAGCCCCAGCATTTT. V usage is TRBV4-2 and J usage is TRBJ1-5; weak D call: TRBD1 (6 bases). Between the trimmed V and J ends, which lost 1 base and 1 base, there was a span of 14 bases. The V gene's germline CDR1 is LGHNA and CDR2 YNFKEQ. There are 17 residues in the CDR3.

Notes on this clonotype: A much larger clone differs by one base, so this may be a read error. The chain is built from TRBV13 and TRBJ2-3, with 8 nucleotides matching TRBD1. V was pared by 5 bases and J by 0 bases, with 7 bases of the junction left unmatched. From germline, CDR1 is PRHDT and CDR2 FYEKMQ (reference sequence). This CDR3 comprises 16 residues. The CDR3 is CASSPGDRWSTDTQYF. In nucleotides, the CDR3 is TGTGCCAGCAGCCCCGGGGACAGGTGGAGCACAGATACGCAGTATTTT.

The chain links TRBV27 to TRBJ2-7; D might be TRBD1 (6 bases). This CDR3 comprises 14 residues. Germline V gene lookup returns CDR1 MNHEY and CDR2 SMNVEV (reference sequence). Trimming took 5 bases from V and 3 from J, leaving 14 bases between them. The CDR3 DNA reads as TGTGCCAGCAGTCCCAGGGGCACCCTCTACGAGCAGTACTTC. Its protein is CASSPRGTLYEQYF.

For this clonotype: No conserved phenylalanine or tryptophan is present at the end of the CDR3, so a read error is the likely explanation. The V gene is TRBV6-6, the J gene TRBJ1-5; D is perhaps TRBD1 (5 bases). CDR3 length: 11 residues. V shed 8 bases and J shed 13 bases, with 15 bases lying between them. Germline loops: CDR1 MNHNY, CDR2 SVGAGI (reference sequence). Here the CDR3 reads CASSHQGPQHS. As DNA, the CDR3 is TGTGCCAGCTCTCACCAGGGCCCACAGCATTCT.

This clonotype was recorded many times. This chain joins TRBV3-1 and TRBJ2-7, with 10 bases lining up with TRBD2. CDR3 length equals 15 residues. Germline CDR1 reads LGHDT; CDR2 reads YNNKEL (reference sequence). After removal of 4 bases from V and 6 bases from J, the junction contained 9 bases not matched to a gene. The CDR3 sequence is CASSLGEREGLEQYF. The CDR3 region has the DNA TGTGCCAGCAGCCTAGGTGAGCGGGAGGGCCTCGAGCAGTACTTC.

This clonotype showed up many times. The DNA for the CDR3 is TGTGCCAGCAGCCTAATGTGGACAGGCTCCTACGAGCAGTACTTC. As protein: CASSLMWTGSYEQYF. V usage is TRBV5-8 and J usage is TRBJ2-7; 7 nucleotides agree with TRBD1. Germline values: CDR1 SGHTS, CDR2 YDEGEE. This CDR3 has 15 amino acids. Trimming removed 4 bases from V and 0 bases from J; junction bases left unmatched: 7.

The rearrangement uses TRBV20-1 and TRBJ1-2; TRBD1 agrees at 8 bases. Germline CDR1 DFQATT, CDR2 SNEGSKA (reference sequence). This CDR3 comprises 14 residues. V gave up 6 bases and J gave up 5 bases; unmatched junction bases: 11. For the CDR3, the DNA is TGCAGTGCCCGCCGGACAGGGAGCTATTATGGCTACACCTTC. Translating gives CSARRTGSYYGYTF.

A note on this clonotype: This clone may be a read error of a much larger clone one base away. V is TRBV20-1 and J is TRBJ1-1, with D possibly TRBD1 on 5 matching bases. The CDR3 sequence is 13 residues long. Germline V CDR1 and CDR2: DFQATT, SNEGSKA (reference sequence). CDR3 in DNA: TGCAGTGCTAGGGGACGGATGAACGCTGAAGCTTTCTTT. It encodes CSARGRMNAEAFF.

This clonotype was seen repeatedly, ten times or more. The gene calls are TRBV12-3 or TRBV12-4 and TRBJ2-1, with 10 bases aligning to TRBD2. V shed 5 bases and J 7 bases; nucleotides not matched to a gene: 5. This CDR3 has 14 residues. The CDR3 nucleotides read TGTGCCAGCAGTCCCGGGACTAGCGTTAATGAGCAGTTCTTC. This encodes CASSPGTSVNEQFF.

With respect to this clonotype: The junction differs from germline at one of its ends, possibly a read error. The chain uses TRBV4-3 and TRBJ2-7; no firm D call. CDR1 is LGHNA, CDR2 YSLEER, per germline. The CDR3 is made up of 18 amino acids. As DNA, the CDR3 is TGCGCCAGCAGCCAAAAGGTTAACAGACCGAAGAGCTCCTACGAGCAGCACTTC. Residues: CASSQKVNRPKSSYEQHF.

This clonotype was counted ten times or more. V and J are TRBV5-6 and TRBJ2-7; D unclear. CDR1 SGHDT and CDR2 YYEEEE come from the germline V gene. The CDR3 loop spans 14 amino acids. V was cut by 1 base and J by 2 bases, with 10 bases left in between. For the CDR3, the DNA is TGTGCCAGCAGCTTGTCGGGCAACCCCTACGAGCAGTACTTC. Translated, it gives CASSLSGNPYEQYF.

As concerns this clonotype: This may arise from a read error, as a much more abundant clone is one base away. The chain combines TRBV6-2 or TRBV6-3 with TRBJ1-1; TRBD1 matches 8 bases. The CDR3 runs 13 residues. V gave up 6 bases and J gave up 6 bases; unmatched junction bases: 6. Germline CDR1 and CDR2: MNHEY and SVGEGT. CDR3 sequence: CASSTGTGSEAFF. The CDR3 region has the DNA TGTGCCAGCAGCACCGGGACAGGCTCTGAAGCTTTCTTT.

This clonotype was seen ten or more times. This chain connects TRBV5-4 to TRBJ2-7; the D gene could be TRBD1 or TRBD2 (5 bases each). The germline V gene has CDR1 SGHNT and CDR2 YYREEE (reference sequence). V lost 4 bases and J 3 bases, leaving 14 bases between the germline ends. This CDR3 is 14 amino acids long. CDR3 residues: CASSRTTEGYEQYF. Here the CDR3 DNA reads TGTGCCAGCAGCCGGACAACAGAGGGCTACGAGCAGTACTTC.

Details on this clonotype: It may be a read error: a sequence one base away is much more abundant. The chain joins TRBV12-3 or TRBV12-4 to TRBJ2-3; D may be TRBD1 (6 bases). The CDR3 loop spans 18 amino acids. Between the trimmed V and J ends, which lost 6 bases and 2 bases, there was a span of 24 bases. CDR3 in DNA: TGTGCCAGCAGCACAATCCGGGACAAGGGAAAGAACACAGATACGCAGTATTTT. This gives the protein CASSTIRDKGKNTDTQYF.

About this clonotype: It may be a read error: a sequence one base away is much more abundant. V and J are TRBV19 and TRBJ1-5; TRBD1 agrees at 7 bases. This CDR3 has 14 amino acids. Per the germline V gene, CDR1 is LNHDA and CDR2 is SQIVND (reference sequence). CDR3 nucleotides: TGTGCCACCGAGACAGGGTACAATAATCAGCCCCGGCATTTT. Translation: CATETGYNNQPRHF.

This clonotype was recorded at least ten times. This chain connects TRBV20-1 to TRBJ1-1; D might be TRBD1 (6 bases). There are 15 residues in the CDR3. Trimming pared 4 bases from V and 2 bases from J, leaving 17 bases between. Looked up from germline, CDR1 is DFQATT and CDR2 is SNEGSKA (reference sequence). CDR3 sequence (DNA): TGCAGTGCTAAAAATATTGACAGGAGTAACACTGAAGCTTTCTTT. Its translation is CSAKNIDRSNTEAFF.